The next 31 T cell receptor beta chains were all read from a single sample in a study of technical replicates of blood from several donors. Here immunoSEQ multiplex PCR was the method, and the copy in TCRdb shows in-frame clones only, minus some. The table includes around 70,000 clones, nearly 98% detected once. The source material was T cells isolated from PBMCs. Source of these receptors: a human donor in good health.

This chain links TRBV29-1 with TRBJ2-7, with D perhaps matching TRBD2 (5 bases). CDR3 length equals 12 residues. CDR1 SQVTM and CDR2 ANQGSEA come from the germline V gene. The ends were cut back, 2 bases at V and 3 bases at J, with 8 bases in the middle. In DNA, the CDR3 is TGCAGCGTTGAAATAGAGGGCTACGAGCAGTACTTC. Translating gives CSVEIEGYEQYF.

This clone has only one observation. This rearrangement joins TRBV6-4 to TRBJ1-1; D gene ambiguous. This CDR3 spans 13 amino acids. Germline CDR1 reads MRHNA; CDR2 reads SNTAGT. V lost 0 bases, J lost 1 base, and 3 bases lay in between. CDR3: CASSDSQNTEAFF. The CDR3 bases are TGTGCCAGCAGTGACTCACAGAACACTGAAGCTTTCTTT.

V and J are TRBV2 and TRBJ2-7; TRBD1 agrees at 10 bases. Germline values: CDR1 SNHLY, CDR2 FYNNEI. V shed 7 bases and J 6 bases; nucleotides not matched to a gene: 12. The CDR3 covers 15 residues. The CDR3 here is CASTGTGDSFVEQYF. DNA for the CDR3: TGTGCCAGCACAGGGACAGGGGACTCGTTTGTCGAGCAGTACTTC. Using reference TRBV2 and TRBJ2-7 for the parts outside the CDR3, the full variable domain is EPEVTQTPSHQVTQMGQEVILRCVPISNHLYFYWYRQILGQKVEFLVSFYNNEISEKSEIFDDQFSVERPDGSNFTLKIRSTKLEDSAMYFCASTGTGDSFVEQYFGPGTRLTVT.

The CDR3, as DNA: TGTGCCAGCAGCTTAGATAGCGTGGGTACCCAGTACTTC. Its protein product is CASSLDSVGTQYF. The J gene is TRBJ2-5, the V gene TRBV7-9, with D maybe TRBD2 (5 bases). Germline V gene lookup returns CDR1 SEHNR and CDR2 FQNEAQ (reference sequence). V lost 1 base to trimming and J lost 8 bases, with 11 bases between them. The CDR3 has 13 residues.

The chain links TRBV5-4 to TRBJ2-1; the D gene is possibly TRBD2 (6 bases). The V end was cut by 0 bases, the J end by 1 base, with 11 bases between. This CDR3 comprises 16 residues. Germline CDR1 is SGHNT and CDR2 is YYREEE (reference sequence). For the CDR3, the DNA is TGTGCCAGCAGCTTGGGCGGGAATTGGTCCTACAATGAGCAGTTCTTC. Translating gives CASSLGGNWSYNEQFF.

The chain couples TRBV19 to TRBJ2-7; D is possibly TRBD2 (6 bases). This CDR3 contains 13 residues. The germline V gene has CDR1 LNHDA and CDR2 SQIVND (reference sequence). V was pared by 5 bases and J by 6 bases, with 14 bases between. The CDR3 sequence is CASSSGDRGEQYF. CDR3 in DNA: TGTGCCAGTAGTTCGGGAGATCGGGGCGAGCAGTACTTC.

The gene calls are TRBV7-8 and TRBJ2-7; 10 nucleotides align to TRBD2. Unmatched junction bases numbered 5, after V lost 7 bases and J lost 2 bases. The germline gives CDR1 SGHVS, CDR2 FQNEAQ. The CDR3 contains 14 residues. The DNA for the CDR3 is TGTGCCAGCACTGGACTAGCGGAGGCCTACGAGCAGTACTTC. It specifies CASTGLAEAYEQYF.

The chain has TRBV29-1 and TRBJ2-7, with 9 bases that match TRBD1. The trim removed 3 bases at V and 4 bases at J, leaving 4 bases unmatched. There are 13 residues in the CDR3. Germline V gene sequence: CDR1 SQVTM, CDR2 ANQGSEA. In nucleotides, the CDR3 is TGCAGCGTTGAGGGACAGGGAGAGTACGAGCAGTACTTC. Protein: CSVEGQGEYEQYF.

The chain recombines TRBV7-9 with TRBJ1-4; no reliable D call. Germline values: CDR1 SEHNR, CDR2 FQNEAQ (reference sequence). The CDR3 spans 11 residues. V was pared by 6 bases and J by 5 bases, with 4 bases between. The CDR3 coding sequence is TGTGCCAGCAGTCAAAATGAAAAACTGTTTTTT. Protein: CASSQNEKLFF. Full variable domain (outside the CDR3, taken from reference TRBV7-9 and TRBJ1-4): DTGVSQNPRHKITKRGQNVTFRCDPISEHNRLYWYRQTLGQGPEFLTYFQNEAQLEKSRLLSDRFSAERPKGSFSTLEIQRTEQGDSAMYLCASSQNEKLFFGSGTQLSVL.

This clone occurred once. The CDR3 coding sequence is TGTGCCAGCAGCTTGAGCTTTGAGCAGTTCTTC. Translation gives CASSLSFEQFF. The chain carries TRBV5-6 and TRBJ2-1; D uncertain. The CDR3 spans 11 residues. In germline, CDR1 is SGHDT, CDR2 YYEEEE. Trimming took off 1 base at V and 9 bases at J, with 5 bases between the two ends.

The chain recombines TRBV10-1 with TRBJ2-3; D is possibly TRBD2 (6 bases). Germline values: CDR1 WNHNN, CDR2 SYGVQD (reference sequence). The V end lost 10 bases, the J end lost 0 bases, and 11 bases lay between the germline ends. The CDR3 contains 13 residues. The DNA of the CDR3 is TGCGCCACAAGGAGCGGGAGCACAGATACGCAGTATTTT. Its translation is CATRSGSTDTQYF.

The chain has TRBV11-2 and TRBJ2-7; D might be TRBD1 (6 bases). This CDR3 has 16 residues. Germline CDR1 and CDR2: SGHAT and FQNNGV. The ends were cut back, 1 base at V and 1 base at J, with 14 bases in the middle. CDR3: CASSLVSGQLSYEQYF. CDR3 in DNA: TGTGCCAGCAGCTTAGTTTCGGGACAACTATCCTACGAGCAGTACTTC.

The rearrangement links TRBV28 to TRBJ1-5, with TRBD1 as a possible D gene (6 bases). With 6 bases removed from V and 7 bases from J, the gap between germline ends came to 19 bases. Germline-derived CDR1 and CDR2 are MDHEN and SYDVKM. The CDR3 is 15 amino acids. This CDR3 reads CASSPVNGGGQPQHF. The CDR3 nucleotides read TGTGCCAGCAGCCCCGTAAATGGGGGCGGGCAGCCCCAGCATTTT. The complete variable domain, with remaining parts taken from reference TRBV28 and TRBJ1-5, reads DVKVTQSSRYLVKRTGEKVFLECVQDMDHENMFWYRQDPGLGLRLIYFSYDVKMKEKGDIPEGYSVSREKKERFSLILESASTNQTSMYLCASSPVNGGGQPQHFGDGTRLSIL.

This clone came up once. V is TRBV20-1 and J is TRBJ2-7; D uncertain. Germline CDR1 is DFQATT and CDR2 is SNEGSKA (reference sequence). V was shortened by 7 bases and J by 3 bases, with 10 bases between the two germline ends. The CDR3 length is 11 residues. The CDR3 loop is CSGTQRYEQYF. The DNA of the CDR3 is TGCAGTGGTACCCAGCGCTACGAGCAGTACTTC.

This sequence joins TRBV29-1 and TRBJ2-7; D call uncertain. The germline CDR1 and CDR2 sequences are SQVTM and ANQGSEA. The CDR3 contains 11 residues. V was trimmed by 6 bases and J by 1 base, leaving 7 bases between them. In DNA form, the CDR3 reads TGCAGCGTCCCCGGGTCCTACGAGCAGTACTTC. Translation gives CSVPGSYEQYF.

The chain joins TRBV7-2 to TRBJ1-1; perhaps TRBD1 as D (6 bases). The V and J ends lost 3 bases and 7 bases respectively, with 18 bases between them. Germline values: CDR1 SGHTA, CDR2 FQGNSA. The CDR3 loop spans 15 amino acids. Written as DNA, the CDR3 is TGTGCCAGCAGCTTGGCGACAGGAATAAAGGGTGAAGCTTTCTTT. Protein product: CASSLATGIKGEAFF. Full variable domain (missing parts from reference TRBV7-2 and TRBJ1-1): GAGVSQSPSNKVTEKGKDVELRCDPISGHTALYWYRQSLGQGLEFLIYFQGNSAPDKSGLPSDRFSAERTGGSVSTLTIQRTQQEDSAVYLCASSLATGIKGEAFFGQGTRLTVV.

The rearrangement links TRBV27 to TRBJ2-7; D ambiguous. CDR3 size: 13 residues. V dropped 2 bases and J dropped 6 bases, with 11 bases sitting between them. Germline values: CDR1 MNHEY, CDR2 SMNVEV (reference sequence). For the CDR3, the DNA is TGTGCCAGCAGTTTACAGGTTGGGTCCGAGCAGTACTTC. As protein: CASSLQVGSEQYF.

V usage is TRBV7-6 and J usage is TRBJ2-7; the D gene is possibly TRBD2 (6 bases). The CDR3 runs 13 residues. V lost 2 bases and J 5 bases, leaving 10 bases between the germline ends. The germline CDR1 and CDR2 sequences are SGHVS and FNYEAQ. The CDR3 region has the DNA TGTGCCAGCAGCTTACTCCGGGGGAACGAGCAGTACTTC. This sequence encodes CASSLLRGNEQYF.

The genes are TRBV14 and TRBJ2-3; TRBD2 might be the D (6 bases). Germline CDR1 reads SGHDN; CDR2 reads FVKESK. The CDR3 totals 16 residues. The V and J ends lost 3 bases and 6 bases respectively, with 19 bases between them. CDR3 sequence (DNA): TGTGCCAGCAGCCAGACCCTTGCGGGACCGGTTGATACGCAGTATTTT. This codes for CASSQTLAGPVDTQYF.

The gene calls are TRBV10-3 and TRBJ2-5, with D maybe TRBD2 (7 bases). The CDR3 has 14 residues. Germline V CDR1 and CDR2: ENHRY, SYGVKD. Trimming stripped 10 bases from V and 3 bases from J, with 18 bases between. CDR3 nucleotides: TGTGCCACCGTCGGAGGGGGAGGGGAAGAGACCCAGTACTTC. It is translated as CATVGGGGEETQYF.

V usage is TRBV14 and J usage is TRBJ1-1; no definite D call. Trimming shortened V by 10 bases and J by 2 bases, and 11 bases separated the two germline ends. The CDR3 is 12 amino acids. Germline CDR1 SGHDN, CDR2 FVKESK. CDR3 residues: CATQAGNTEAFF. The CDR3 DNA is TGTGCCACCCAGGCAGGTAACACTGAAGCTTTCTTT.

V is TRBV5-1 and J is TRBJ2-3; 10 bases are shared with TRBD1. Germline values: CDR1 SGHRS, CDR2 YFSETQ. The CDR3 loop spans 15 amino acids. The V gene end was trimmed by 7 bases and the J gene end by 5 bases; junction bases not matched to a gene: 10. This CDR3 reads CASQNPGTGVDTQYF. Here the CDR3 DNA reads TGCGCCAGCCAAAACCCCGGGACAGGGGTAGATACGCAGTATTTT. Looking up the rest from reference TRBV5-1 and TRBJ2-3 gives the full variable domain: KAGVTQTPRYLIKTRGQQVTLSCSPISGHRSVSWYQQTPGQGLQFLFEYFSETQRNKGNFPGRFSGRQFSNSRSEMNVSTLELGDSALYLCASQNPGTGVDTQYFGPGTRLTVL.

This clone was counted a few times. The CDR3 sequence is CASSVTSGSYEQYF. DNA for the CDR3: TGCGCCAGCAGTGTTACTAGCGGGTCCTACGAGCAGTACTTC. The chain couples TRBV5-1 to TRBJ2-7, with 9 bases aligning to TRBD2. The CDR3 loop spans 14 amino acids. With 5 bases clipped from V and 1 base from J, the junction kept 4 bases outside the gene matches. Germline V gene data show CDR1 as SGHRS and CDR2 as YFSETQ.

The CDR3 DNA is TGTGCCAGTTTAGGGGGCATGAACACTGAAGCTTTCTTT. This codes for CASLGGMNTEAFF. V and J are TRBV19 and TRBJ1-1; TRBD1 aligns across 7 bases. Germline V CDR1 and CDR2: LNHDA, SQIVND (reference sequence). CDR3 length: 13 amino acids. After removal of 8 bases from V and 0 bases from J, the junction contained 3 bases not matched to a gene.

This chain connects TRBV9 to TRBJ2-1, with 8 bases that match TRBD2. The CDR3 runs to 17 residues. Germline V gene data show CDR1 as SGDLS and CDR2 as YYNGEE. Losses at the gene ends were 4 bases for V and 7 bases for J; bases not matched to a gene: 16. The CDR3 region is CASSPYSSGSQLNEQFF. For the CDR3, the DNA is TGTGCCAGCAGCCCCTACTCGAGCGGGAGTCAATTAAATGAGCAGTTCTTC.

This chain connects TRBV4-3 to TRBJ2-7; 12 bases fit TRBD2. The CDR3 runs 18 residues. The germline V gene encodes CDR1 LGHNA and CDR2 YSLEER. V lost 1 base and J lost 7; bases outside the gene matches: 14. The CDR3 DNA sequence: TGCGCCAGCAGCCAAGTTTGGGGTTGGGCTAGCGGGAGGGGGGAGCAGTACTTC. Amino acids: CASSQVWGWASGRGEQYF.

This CDR3 reads CASSLQGNYGYTF. DNA of the CDR3: TGTGCCAGCAGCTTACAGGGGAACTATGGCTACACCTTC. The V gene is TRBV6-5, the J gene TRBJ1-2; the match to TRBD1 covers 7 bases. Germline assignment: CDR1 MNHEY and CDR2 SVGAGI. This CDR3 comprises 13 residues. V lost 6 bases to trimming and J lost 2 bases; unmatched junction nucleotides: 3.

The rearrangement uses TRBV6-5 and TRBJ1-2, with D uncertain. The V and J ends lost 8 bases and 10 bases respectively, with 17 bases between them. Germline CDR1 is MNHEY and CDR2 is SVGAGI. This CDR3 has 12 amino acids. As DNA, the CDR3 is TGTGCCAGCGGTCGGGAAGGGAGGGCCTACACCTTC. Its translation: CASGREGRAYTF.

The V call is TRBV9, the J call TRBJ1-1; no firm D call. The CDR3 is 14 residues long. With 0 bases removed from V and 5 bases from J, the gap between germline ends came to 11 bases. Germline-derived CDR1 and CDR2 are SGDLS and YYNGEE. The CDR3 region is CASSVVSGGTEAFF. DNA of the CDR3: TGTGCCAGCAGCGTAGTCTCGGGTGGGACTGAAGCTTTCTTT.

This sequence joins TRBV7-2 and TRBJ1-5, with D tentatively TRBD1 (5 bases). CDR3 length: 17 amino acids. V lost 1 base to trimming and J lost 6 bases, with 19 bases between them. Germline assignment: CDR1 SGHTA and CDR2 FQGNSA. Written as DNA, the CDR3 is TGTGCCAGCAGCTTAGGGCCGAATTCAGGGTTCCCTCAGCCCCAGCATTTT. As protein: CASSLGPNSGFPQPQHF.

In nucleotides, the CDR3 is TGTGCCAGCGCTCCGGGACAGGGGGCCTACGAGCAGTACTTC. Its protein is CASAPGQGAYEQYF. The chain is built from TRBV18 and TRBJ2-7; 11 nucleotides agree with TRBD1. The trim removed 8 bases at V and 2 bases at J, leaving 5 bases unmatched. This CDR3 is 14 amino acids long. Germline V gene lookup returns CDR1 KGHSH and CDR2 LQKENI.